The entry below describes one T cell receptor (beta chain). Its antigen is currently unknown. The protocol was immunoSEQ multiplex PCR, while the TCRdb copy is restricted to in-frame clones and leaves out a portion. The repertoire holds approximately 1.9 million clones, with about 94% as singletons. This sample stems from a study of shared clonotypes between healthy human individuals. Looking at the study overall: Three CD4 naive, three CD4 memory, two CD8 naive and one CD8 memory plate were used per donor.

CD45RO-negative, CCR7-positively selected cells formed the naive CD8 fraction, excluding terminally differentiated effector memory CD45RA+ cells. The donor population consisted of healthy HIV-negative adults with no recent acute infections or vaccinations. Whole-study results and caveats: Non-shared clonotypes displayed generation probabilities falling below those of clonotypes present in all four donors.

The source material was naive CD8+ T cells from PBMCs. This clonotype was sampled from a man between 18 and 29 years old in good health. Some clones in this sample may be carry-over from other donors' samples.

In nucleotides, the CDR3 is TGTGCCAGCAGCTACTTGAACACCGGGGAGCTGTTTTTT. Translating gives CASSYLNTGELFF. The V call is TRBV7-9, the J call TRBJ2-2, with no clear D. Germline V CDR1 and CDR2: SEHNR, FQNEAQ (reference sequence). The ends were cut back, 4 bases at V and 1 base at J, with 4 bases in the middle. This CDR3 is built from 13 residues.